These 23 T cell receptor beta chains were sequenced from one sample in a study of molecular identifiers for immune sequencing clone quantification. TCRdb itself ran the PCR reads through MiXCR, one entry per CDR3 protein. The table has approximately 90,000 distinct CDR3 sequences, roughly 23% seen once; the top ten hold 0.85% to 1.2%. Source material: naive CD8+ T cells from blood, with Jurkat cell RNA spiked in. Stated subset: FACS-sorted CD8+CD4-CCR7+CD45RA+ naive T cells. These receptors came from a human donor in good health. Some libraries in this study had Jurkat cell RNA spiked in.

In its sample, this clonotype was seen many times. The chain is built from TRBV5-1 and TRBJ2-7; D is perhaps TRBD1 or TRBD2 (5 bases each). Looked up from germline, CDR1 is SGHRS and CDR2 is YFSETQ. This CDR3 has 15 amino acids. Trimming stripped 0 bases from V and 1 base from J, with 11 bases between. The CDR3 sequence is CASSLGGSPSYEQYF. CDR3 in DNA: TGCGCCAGCAGCTTGGGGGGGTCTCCTTCCTACGAGCAGTACTTC.

This chain connects TRBV27 to TRBJ2-1; 8 bases agree with TRBD2. Trimming removed 8 bases from V and 6 bases from J; junction bases left unmatched: 21. This CDR3 region has 18 residues. CDR1 MNHEY and CDR2 SMNVEV come from the germline V gene (reference sequence). Here the CDR3 reads CASGLVSGTRRMGNEQFF. The CDR3 coding sequence is TGTGCCAGCGGTCTTGTATCCGGGACTAGAAGGATGGGCAATGAGCAGTTCTTC.

About this clonotype: A read error is likely, as this CDR3 ends without the conserved phenylalanine or tryptophan. The chain couples TRBV19 to TRBJ2-3, with D hard to call. V shed 1 base and J shed 3 bases, with 8 bases lying between them. Germline V CDR1 and CDR2: LNHDA, SQIVND (reference sequence). CDR3 length: 14 residues. The CDR3 sequence: CASSIVDWTDTQYS. The CDR3 region has the DNA TGTGCCAGTAGTATAGTTGACTGGACAGATACGCAGTATTCT.

This clonotype has ten or more counts. This chain links TRBV3-1 with TRBJ2-4; D ambiguous. The CDR3 has 17 amino acids. Trimming left V 1 base short and J 2 bases short, with 15 bases between. Germline V gene data show CDR1 as LGHDT and CDR2 as YNNKEL (reference sequence). CDR3 coding DNA: TGTGCCAGCAGCCAAGCGGCGGTGTCCTCAACCAAAAACATTCAGTACTTC. Protein product: CASSQAAVSSTKNIQYF.

This clonotype was found many times. The chain carries TRBV7-6 and TRBJ1-3, with unresolved D. Trimming left V 2 bases short and J 2 bases short, with 10 bases between. Germline CDR1 SGHVS, CDR2 FNYEAQ. CDR3 length: 15 residues. The CDR3 is CASSLTTEAGNTIYF. CDR3 bases: TGTGCCAGCAGCTTAACCACCGAGGCTGGAAACACCATATATTTT.

This clonotype was found many times. The chain is built from TRBV7-9 and TRBJ1-3; D is unresolved. Germline CDR1 is SEHNR and CDR2 is FQNEAQ (reference sequence). V was pared by 5 bases and J by 0 bases, with 11 bases between. This CDR3 comprises 15 residues. The CDR3, as DNA: TGTGCCAGCAGCGACGGGTCTAGCTCTGGAAACACCATATATTTT. Translation: CASSDGSSSGNTIYF.

This clonotype was found many times. The rearrangement links TRBV2 to TRBJ2-3; possibly TRBD2 for D (6 bases). The CDR3 consists of 14 residues. The V gene's germline CDR1 is SNHLY and CDR2 FYNNEI. V dropped 5 bases and J dropped 1 base, with 10 bases sitting between them. The CDR3 DNA reads as TGTGCCAGCAGTCGGGGGAGTGGCACAGATACGCAGTATTTT. This encodes CASSRGSGTDTQYF.

J is TRBJ1-1 and V is TRBV5-6; D remains unclear. This CDR3 comprises 19 residues. CDR1 SGHDT and CDR2 YYEEEE come from the germline V gene. V lost 0 bases, J lost 0 bases, and 21 bases lay in between. CDR3 protein: CASSLEGLSAVPMNTEAFF. CDR3 DNA: TGTGCCAGCAGCTTGGAAGGGTTATCGGCCGTGCCGATGAACACTGAAGCTTTCTTT.

This clonotype has a handful of counts. The chain joins TRBV5-6 to TRBJ1-1; D not resolved. From germline, CDR1 is SGHDT and CDR2 YYEEEE. There are 14 residues in the CDR3. Trimming stripped 0 bases from V and 0 bases from J, with 6 bases between. CDR3 coding DNA: TGTGCCAGCAGCTTGGTGGGCATGAACACTGAAGCTTTCTTT. Protein sequence: CASSLVGMNTEAFF.

Only a few counts were recorded for this clonotype. The chain combines TRBV14 with TRBJ2-7; D call uncertain. Trimming removed 4 bases from V and 0 bases from J, with 7 bases in between. Germline values: CDR1 SGHDN, CDR2 FVKESK. The CDR3 has 13 amino acids. The CDR3 nucleotides read TGTGCCAGCAGCCCCTTAGTCTCCTACGAGCAGTACTTC. Its protein product is CASSPLVSYEQYF.

The chain carries TRBV2 and TRBJ1-5; perhaps TRBD1 as D (5 bases). The CDR3 sequence is 18 residues long. Germline assignment: CDR1 SNHLY and CDR2 FYNNEI. Trimming removed 5 bases from V and 1 base from J, with 21 bases in between. The DNA of the CDR3 is TGTGCCAGCAGTCCCGGACACGGGGCCTACCCAAGCAATCAGCCCCAGCATTTT. Translating it yields CASSPGHGAYPSNQPQHF.

This clonotype has at least ten counts. The genes are TRBV6-5 and TRBJ2-7, with TRBD2 matching 7 bases. Germline V CDR1 and CDR2: MNHEY, SVGAGI. CDR3 length: 15 amino acids. V was pared by 0 bases and J by 5 bases, with 7 bases of the junction left unmatched. The CDR3 here is CASSYSGGGPHEQYF. In DNA form, the CDR3 reads TGTGCCAGCAGTTACTCGGGGGGAGGGCCCCACGAGCAGTACTTC.

This clonotype appeared many times. The chain is built from TRBV29-1 and TRBJ2-3; D ambiguous. Trimming cost V 5 bases and J 0 bases, with 9 bases left between them. Germline CDR1 reads SQVTM; CDR2 reads ANQGSEA. This CDR3 is 13 amino acids long. The CDR3 sequence: CSVLPFSTDTQYF. DNA of the CDR3: TGCAGCGTTCTTCCCTTTAGCACAGATACGCAGTATTTT.

V is TRBV11-1 and J is TRBJ2-3, with D perhaps matching TRBD2 (6 bases). This CDR3 comprises 15 residues. V shed 5 bases and J shed 1 base, with 13 bases lying between them. The germline gives CDR1 SGHAT, CDR2 FQDESV (reference sequence). CDR3 coding DNA: TGTGCCAGCAGCCCCCGAGCGGGCCGCACAGATACGCAGTATTTT. Translated: CASSPRAGRTDTQYF.

This clonotype was seen more than once but under ten times. The chain uses TRBV5-6 and TRBJ1-1; tentatively, D is TRBD1 (5 bases). This CDR3 is built from 13 residues. Germline V gives CDR1 SGHDT, CDR2 YYEEEE. Trimming removed 4 bases at V and 4 bases at J, with 11 bases between. CDR3 nucleotides: TGTGCCAGCAGCCTGTTAGGGGTCACTGAAGCTTTCTTT. Translation: CASSLLGVTEAFF.

This clonotype has ten or more counts. The rearrangement links TRBV7-9 to TRBJ2-7; perhaps TRBD2 as D (6 bases). V lost 8 bases and J lost 4, with 15 bases in between. Germline lookup yields CDR1 SEHNR and CDR2 FQNEAQ (reference sequence). CDR3 length equals 13 residues. The CDR3 is CASAWGGTYEQYF. In DNA, the CDR3 is TGTGCCAGCGCCTGGGGCGGGACGTACGAGCAGTACTTC.

As regards this clonotype: Relative to the germline gene, one junction end is altered; a read error may explain this. V usage is TRBV27 and J usage is TRBJ2-7; D possibly uses TRBD1 or TRBD2 (5 bases each). This CDR3 is 18 amino acids long. The germline V gene encodes CDR1 MNHEY and CDR2 SMNVEV (reference sequence). CDR3 amino acids: CASSLSCRLGVGSCEQYF. The CDR3 DNA reads TGTGCCAGCAGTTTAAGTTGTCGTCTGGGGGTAGGATCCTGCGAGCAGTACTTC.

At least ten counts were recorded for this clonotype. The V call is TRBV4-1, the J call TRBJ2-1, with D perhaps matching TRBD2 (6 bases). CDR1 and CDR2 from the germline V gene are MGHRA and YSYEKL. Trimming left V 0 bases short and J 8 bases short, with 8 bases between. This CDR3 has 13 residues. The CDR3 nucleotides are TGCGCCAGCAGCCAAGATCCGGGGGATGAGCAGTTCTTC. Encoded protein: CASSQDPGDEQFF.

Many counts were recorded for this clonotype. This chain uses TRBV4-3 with TRBJ2-5; 7 bases line up with TRBD1. This CDR3 comprises 17 residues. CDR1 is LGHNA and CDR2 is YSLEER in the germline V gene. V trimming: 4 bases; J trimming: 2 bases; junction bases outside the gene matches: 13. CDR3 bases: TGCGCCAGCAGCCTCTCCCCCAGGGCAGGGGGACAAGAGACCCAGTACTTC. This gives the protein CASSLSPRAGGQETQYF.

In regard to this clonotype: A much larger clone lies one base from this, so it may be a read error. V usage is TRBV11-2 and J usage is TRBJ2-5, with 12 bases aligning to TRBD1. The CDR3 is 15 residues long. Germline assignment: CDR1 SGHAT and CDR2 FQNNGV. The CDR3 loop reads CTSSKGQGAMETQYF. The CDR3 DNA follows: TGTACCAGCAGCAAGGGACAGGGGGCGATGGAGACCCAGTACTTC. Looking up the rest from reference TRBV11-2 and TRBJ2-5 gives the full variable domain: EAGVAQSPRYKIIEKRQSVAFWCNPISGHATLYWYQQILGQGPKLLIQFQNNGVVDDSQLPKDRFSAERLKGVDSTLKIQPAKLEDSAVYLCTSSKGQGAMETQYFGPGTRLLVL.

This sequence joins TRBV20-1 and TRBJ2-7; TRBD1 aligns across 9 bases. The CDR3 totals 15 residues. The germline V gene encodes CDR1 DFQATT and CDR2 SNEGSKA (reference sequence). CDR3 bases: TGCAGCCAAACGACCCGGGACAGGGTATTCTACGAGCAGTACTTC. It encodes CSQTTRDRVFYEQYF.

The V gene is TRBV27, the J gene TRBJ2-1; 8 nucleotides agree with TRBD2. The CDR3 spans 18 residues. Per the germline V gene, CDR1 is MNHEY and CDR2 is SMNVEV (reference sequence). Unmatched junction bases numbered 18, after V lost 5 bases and J lost 6 bases. Here the CDR3 reads CASSLVSGTRRMGNEQFF. CDR3 coding DNA: TGTGCCAGCAGTCTTGTATCCGGGACTAGAAGGATGGGCAATGAGCAGTTCTTC.

In its sample, this clonotype was seen a few times. The genes are TRBV9 and TRBJ2-5; D unclear. This CDR3 has 14 amino acids. Per germline, CDR1 SGDLS and CDR2 YYNGEE. Trimming cost V 4 bases and J 2 bases, with 12 bases left between them. DNA of the CDR3: TGTGCCAGCAGCTCCCCCGGCAGGCAAGAGACCCAGTACTTC. It codes for CASSSPGRQETQYF.